This T cell receptor (beta chain) was recovered during a study of blood T cells in healthy people across ages. Overall study results and limits: While age rose, TCR beta diversity per million T cells dropped in a roughly linear way. Considered underestimates were the diversity estimates obtained from one million T cells.

About this clonotype itself: What it binds is not known.

The CDR3 is made up of 13 amino acids. Germline CDR1 is MDHEN and CDR2 is SYDVKM. Between the trimmed V and J ends, which lost 2 bases and 11 bases, there was a span of 15 bases. For the second PCR, which ran for roughly 6 to 11 cycles, a sample-barcoded 5' primer and a J-beta primer mix were used. Every sample returned 2.5 million or more CDR3-containing paired-end reads. A single record per CDR3 protein comes from TCRdb applying MiXCR to the 5' RACE reads. The repertoire includes over 1,500,000 distinct CDR3 sequences, about 39% of them detected once, and 23% sits in the top ten. PBMCs numbering at least 6.5 million were isolated per sample.

This clonotype was obtained from a human donor in good health. V is TRBV28 and J is TRBJ1-1, with unresolved D. Sequenced: blood. The CDR3: CASSLSLGGFAFF. The CDR3 region has the DNA TGTGCCAGCAGTTTAAGTTTAGGAGGGTTTGCTTTCTTT.